This is a list of T cell receptor beta chains from one sample in a study of T-cell reconstitution after alpha-beta-depleted transplantation in children. Each CDR3 protein is one row after TCRdb ran MiXCR on the PCR reads. The sample includes approximately 590,000 distinct CDR3 sequences, about 10% of them seen just once. The material was PBMCs from the stem cell graft donor, obtained from the stem cell graft. The source of these receptors is a human donor who donated a stem cell graft to a child with acute myeloid leukemia. Both conserved end residues are part of each CDR3. The order of the fields is V gene, clone size, D gene, J gene, CDR3 DNA, CDR3 protein. A D gene is named only where the DNA matches it firmly. Clone size appears in some rows only: once, few, many, or a class for an expanded clone.

V: TRBV5-1
size: -
D: -
J: TRBJ2-1
DNA: TGCGCCAGCAGCACCGGGACTGAGGGGGGTGGGCAGTTCTTC
CDR3: CASSTGTEGGGQFF

V: TRBV30
size: -
D: TRBD1
J: TRBJ2-7
DNA: TGTGCCTGGAGTCCCGGGACAGGGGTTGCCGAGCAGTACTTC
CDR3: CAWSPGTGVAEQYF

V: TRBV12-3/TRBV12-4
size: few
D: -
J: TRBJ1-6
DNA: TGTGCCAGCAGTTCGATTGGAAATTCACCCCTCCACTTT
CDR3: CASSSIGNSPLHF

V: TRBV27
size: once
D: -
J: TRBJ2-7
DNA: TGTGCCAGCCGTCCCCTTCTTGGGACCTACGAGCAGTACTTC
CDR3: CASRPLLGTYEQYF

V: TRBV5-1
size: many
D: -
J: TRBJ1-5
DNA: TGCGCCAGTGGGTGGGCCGGTAGCAATCAGCCCCAGCATTTT
CDR3: CASGWAGSNQPQHF

V: TRBV5-1
size: many
D: -
J: TRBJ2-3
DNA: TGCGCCAGCAGATTCGCACCTAGCACAGATACGCAGTATTTT
CDR3: CASRFAPSTDTQYF

V: TRBV7-2
size: -
D: -
J: TRBJ2-5
DNA: TGTGCCAGCAGCCGAGGTGCAGGGCGGCAAGAGACCCAGTACTTC
CDR3: CASSRGAGRQETQYF

V: TRBV6-6
size: many
D: -
J: TRBJ2-7
DNA: TGTGCCAGCCTGGCCTCCTACGAGCAGTACTTC
CDR3: CASLASYEQYF

V: TRBV20-1
size: -
D: TRBD1
J: TRBJ1-3
DNA: TGCAGTGCTGGTCAGGGGGACTACTCTGGAAACACCATATATTTT
CDR3: CSAGQGDYSGNTIYF

V: TRBV4-2
size: -
D: -
J: TRBJ2-1
DNA: TGTGCCAGCAGCCCCACCGGGGACTATGAGCAGTTCTTC
CDR3: CASSPTGDYEQFF

V: TRBV21-1
size: many
D: -
J: TRBJ1-5
DNA: TGTGCCAGCAGCTTCGACAGGGTGTTTTGCAATCAGCCCCAGCATTTT
CDR3: CASSFDRVFCNQPQHF

V: TRBV7-2
size: few
D: TRBD2
J: TRBJ2-3
DNA: TGTGCCAGCAGCTTAACAGCGGGAGACAGAACAGATACGCAGTATTTT
CDR3: CASSLTAGDRTDTQYF

V: TRBV12-3/TRBV12-4
size: many
D: -
J: TRBJ2-3
DNA: TGTGCCAGCAGTTTGCGACTAGCAGGGGGAGGGGATACGCAGTATTTT
CDR3: CASSLRLAGGGDTQYF

V: TRBV10-3
size: few
D: -
J: TRBJ2-5
DNA: TGTGCCATCAAAAGCGCGAGACTTGAGACCCAGTACTTC
CDR3: CAIKSARLETQYF

V: TRBV27
size: few
D: TRBD2
J: TRBJ2-7
DNA: TGTGCCAGCAGCCTAAGGGGGCGCCTAGCGGGAGAGCCCTACGAGCAGTACTTC
CDR3: CASSLRGRLAGEPYEQYF

V: TRBV9
size: -
D: -
J: TRBJ2-2
DNA: TGTGCCAGCAGCACAGACTGGGGGGACACCGGGGAGCTGTTTTTT
CDR3: CASSTDWGDTGELFF

V: TRBV9
size: many
D: TRBD2
J: TRBJ2-1
DNA: TGTGCCAGCAGCGTAGACCTTGGACTAGCGGGAGGTGGGAATGAGCAGTTCTTC
CDR3: CASSVDLGLAGGGNEQFF

V: TRBV10-3
size: few
D: -
J: TRBJ1-1
DNA: TGTGCCATCAGTGACCGTATCGGGCCAGGCTATGAAGCTTTCTTT
CDR3: CAISDRIGPGYEAFF

V: TRBV24-1
size: many
D: -
J: TRBJ2-7
DNA: TGTGCCACCGGGTCGTCGCTGGGAGAGCAGTACTTC
CDR3: CATGSSLGEQYF

V: TRBV19
size: few
D: TRBD1
J: TRBJ1-1
DNA: TGTGCCAGGCCGACAGGGGGGAACACTGAAGCTTTCTTT
CDR3: CARPTGGNTEAFF

V: TRBV11-2
size: many
D: -
J: TRBJ2-7
DNA: TGTGCCAGCAGCTTCGGGACGGACTACGAGCAGTACTTC
CDR3: CASSFGTDYEQYF

V: TRBV19
size: few
D: -
J: TRBJ2-1
DNA: TGTGCCAGTAGTATGGGGGGGCGCCTCAATGAGCAGTTCTTC
CDR3: CASSMGGRLNEQFF

V: TRBV5-1
size: few
D: -
J: TRBJ2-1
DNA: TGCGCCAGCAGCCCATTCGGAGGGGAAGGAGAGCAGTTCTTC
CDR3: CASSPFGGEGEQFF

V: TRBV7-2
size: -
D: -
J: TRBJ2-7
DNA: TGTGCCAGCAGCTCAGTAGGTCCCTACGAGCAGTACTTC
CDR3: CASSSVGPYEQYF

V: TRBV20-1
size: few
D: TRBD2
J: TRBJ2-5
DNA: TGCAGTGCTCCTCAGCCCGGGCTAGCGGCCAGGACCCAGTACTTC
CDR3: CSAPQPGLAARTQYF

V: TRBV10-3
size: many
D: -
J: TRBJ2-4
DNA: TGTGCCATCAGTGAAGGGCAGGGGGGAGCCAAAAACATTCAGTACTTC
CDR3: CAISEGQGGAKNIQYF

V: TRBV10-3
size: few
D: TRBD2
J: TRBJ2-7
DNA: TGTGCCATCAGTGAACCGGGACTAGCAGACTACGAGCAGTACTTC
CDR3: CAISEPGLADYEQYF

V: TRBV27
size: many
D: -
J: TRBJ2-1
DNA: TGTGCCAGCAGTCAAACAACAGGGTCGACAAGCATGGGCACCTACAATGAGCAGTTCTTC
CDR3: CASSQTTGSTSMGTYNEQFF

V: TRBV7-2
size: -
D: -
J: TRBJ2-1
DNA: TGTGCCAGCAGCTTAGTCCACAATGAGCAGTTCTTC
CDR3: CASSLVHNEQFF

V: TRBV28
size: many
D: TRBD2
J: TRBJ2-5
DNA: TGTGCCAGCGTTTCGGGAGGGCCCGGAGAGACCCAGTACTTC
CDR3: CASVSGGPGETQYF

V: TRBV19
size: -
D: -
J: TRBJ2-2
DNA: TGTGCCAGTAGTCGAGCCCAGGGTGCGGCCGGGGAGCTGTTTTTT
CDR3: CASSRAQGAAGELFF

V: TRBV30
size: -
D: -
J: TRBJ1-1
DNA: TGTGCCTGGGACCCCCGGGACGACACTGAAGCTTTCTTT
CDR3: CAWDPRDDTEAFF